This T cell receptor beta chain derives from a study of CD8 T cells in ankylosing spondylitis. Study-wide findings and caveats: Roughly eight highly homologous variants made up a TCR beta motif, and this motif appeared characteristic of ankylosing spondylitis blood.

In TCRdb, the 5' RACE reads were re-called with MiXCR into one record per CDR3 protein. The sample yields around 490,000 distinct CDR3 sequences, about 5.2% seen once. This clonotype was observed at least ten times. Its antigen is unidentified. Sequences were obtained from blood, either unsorted or a sorted T cell fraction (not recorded which). This receptor was taken from a male donor with ankylosing spondylitis.

The chain's CDR3 is CASSLVGKEYGYTF. The CDR3 nucleotides are TGTGCCAGCAGCTTGGTTGGTAAGGAGTATGGCTACACCTTC. This chain uses TRBV5-6 with TRBJ1-2; D gene uncertain. The CDR3 has 14 residues. Germline values: CDR1 SGHDT, CDR2 YYEEEE. V gave up 0 bases and J gave up 5 bases, with 11 bases separating them.